Listed here are 8 T cell receptor beta chains from one sample, sequenced in a study of OX40 agonist ivuxolimab in advanced cancers. The receptor library was made with the immunoSEQ multiplex PCR assay. Drawn from immuneACCESS, this table holds only the in-frame rearrangements with V and J called that TCRdb kept. Clones are partly lost; checked studies trace under half to an unresolved V gene and leave the rest unexplained. The sample profile shows 55,000 to 75,000 clones; just under 85% of them were found once. The ten largest clones represent over 4.5% of the sample. The material was CD4+ or CD8+ T cells sorted from blood, obtained in a trial of the OX40 agonist ivuxolimab. These receptors originate from an adult with an advanced solid tumor such as melanoma, head and neck, liver or kidney cancer.

The V gene is TRBV5-1, the J gene TRBJ2-5; tentative D call: TRBD2 (6 bases). Germline CDR1 reads SGHRS; CDR2 reads YFSETQ. This CDR3 region has 15 residues. The ends were cut back, 7 bases at V and 1 base at J, with 17 bases in the middle. The CDR3 DNA sequence: TGCGCCAGCGGGGGGATTGCTAGCAGCCAAGAGACCCAGTACTTC. Its translation is CASGGIASSQETQYF. Using reference TRBV5-1 and TRBJ2-5 for the parts outside the CDR3, the full variable domain is KAGVTQTPRYLIKTRGQQVTLSCSPISGHRSVSWYQQTPGQGLQFLFEYFSETQRNKGNFPGRFSGRQFSNSRSEMNVSTLELGDSALYLCASGGIASSQETQYFGPGTRLLVL.

V gene TRBV7-2 combines with J gene TRBJ2-1; 10 positions match TRBD2. Per the germline V gene, CDR1 is SGHTA and CDR2 is FQGNSA. CDR3 size: 14 residues. J was trimmed by 10 bases and V by 2 bases; bases with no gene match: 5. The CDR3 sequence: CASSLRLAGQEQFF. The CDR3 DNA follows: TGTGCCAGCAGCTTAAGACTAGCGGGTCAAGAGCAGTTCTTC. Full variable domain (outside the CDR3, taken from reference TRBV7-2 and TRBJ2-1): GAGVSQSPSNKVTEKGKDVELRCDPISGHTALYWYRQSLGQGLEFLIYFQGNSAPDKSGLPSDRFSAERTGGSVSTLTIQRTQQEDSAVYLCASSLRLAGQEQFFGPGTRLTVL.

The rearrangement links TRBV9 to TRBJ1-2, with a possible D match to TRBD1 (5 bases). Trimming pared 8 bases from V and 3 bases from J, leaving 20 bases between. Germline-derived CDR1 and CDR2 are SGDLS and YYNGEE. This CDR3 has 15 residues. This CDR3 is CASREGQGNYYGYTF. CDR3 bases: TGTGCCAGTAGAGAGGGGCAGGGTAACTACTATGGCTACACCTTC.

The rearrangement uses TRBV19 and TRBJ1-1; 7 positions agree with TRBD1. CDR3 length: 15 amino acids. Germline CDR1 reads LNHDA; CDR2 reads SQIVND (reference sequence). V gave up 2 bases and J gave up 2 bases; unmatched junction bases: 5. The CDR3 region has the DNA TGTGCCAGTAGTATATCGGGGACAGCTAACACTGAAGCTTTCTTT. This sequence encodes CASSISGTANTEAFF.

The rearrangement links TRBV6-5 to TRBJ1-1; D uncertain. There are 14 residues in the CDR3. The germline V and J ends were trimmed by 5 bases and 4 bases, with 14 bases remaining between them. The germline CDR1 and CDR2 sequences are MNHEY and SVGAGI. The CDR3 region has the DNA TGTGCCAGCAGTATCGACCTACGAGGCACTGAAGCTTTCTTT. It codes for CASSIDLRGTEAFF.

The chain employs TRBV5-4 and TRBJ2-7, with a weak D call TRBD1 (5 bases). Germline CDR1 is SGHNT and CDR2 is YYREEE (reference sequence). The CDR3 is made up of 13 amino acids. Trimming removed 4 bases from V and 0 bases from J, with 8 bases in between. The CDR3 DNA is TGTGCCAGCAGCGTGGACATCTCCTACGAGCAGTACTTC. Its protein product is CASSVDISYEQYF.

The table lists this clone with a count of one. V is TRBV19 and J is TRBJ1-1; D is ambiguous. CDR3 length equals 12 residues. The V and J ends lost 3 bases and 8 bases respectively, with 10 bases between them. Germline-derived CDR1 and CDR2 are LNHDA and SQIVND (reference sequence). The chain's CDR3 is CASSIGAGEAFF. CDR3 sequence (DNA): TGTGCCAGTAGTATCGGTGCAGGAGAAGCTTTCTTT.

This chain links TRBV11-2 with TRBJ1-6; D is unclear. Germline V gene lookup returns CDR1 SGHAT and CDR2 FQNNGV. V lost 3 bases and J 8 bases, leaving 14 bases between the germline ends. The CDR3 contains 15 residues. The CDR3 here is CASSLSGRSYSPLHF. In nucleotides, the CDR3 is TGTGCCAGCAGCTTGTCGGGCAGGAGCTATTCACCCCTCCACTTT. Complete variable domain (other parts from reference TRBV11-2 and TRBJ1-6): EAGVAQSPRYKIIEKRQSVAFWCNPISGHATLYWYQQILGQGPKLLIQFQNNGVVDDSQLPKDRFSAERLKGVDSTLKIQPAKLEDSAVYLCASSLSGRSYSPLHFGNGTRLTVT.